The following is a T cell receptor (beta chain) sequence with its context. The assay was immunoSEQ multiplex PCR, and TCRdb's table has in-frame clones only and misses some. The top ten clones hold about 1.7% of a sample with around 56,000 clones, about 88% of them seen once. These data originate in a study of T cell changes during pregnancy in multiple sclerosis. The CDR3 totals 17 residues. V dropped 1 base and J dropped 5 bases, with 15 bases sitting between them. Looked up from germline, CDR1 is MDHEN and CDR2 is SYDVKM. V usage is TRBV28 and J usage is TRBJ1-6; D gene uncertain. The specimen was peripheral blood, collected after pregnancy. The sequence derives from a female donor with multiple sclerosis, enrolled in a pregnancy study. CDR3 region: CASSLFKIPLDNSPLHF. The CDR3 coding sequence is TGTGCCAGCAGTTTATTTAAAATCCCCCTTGATAATTCACCCCTCCACTTT.